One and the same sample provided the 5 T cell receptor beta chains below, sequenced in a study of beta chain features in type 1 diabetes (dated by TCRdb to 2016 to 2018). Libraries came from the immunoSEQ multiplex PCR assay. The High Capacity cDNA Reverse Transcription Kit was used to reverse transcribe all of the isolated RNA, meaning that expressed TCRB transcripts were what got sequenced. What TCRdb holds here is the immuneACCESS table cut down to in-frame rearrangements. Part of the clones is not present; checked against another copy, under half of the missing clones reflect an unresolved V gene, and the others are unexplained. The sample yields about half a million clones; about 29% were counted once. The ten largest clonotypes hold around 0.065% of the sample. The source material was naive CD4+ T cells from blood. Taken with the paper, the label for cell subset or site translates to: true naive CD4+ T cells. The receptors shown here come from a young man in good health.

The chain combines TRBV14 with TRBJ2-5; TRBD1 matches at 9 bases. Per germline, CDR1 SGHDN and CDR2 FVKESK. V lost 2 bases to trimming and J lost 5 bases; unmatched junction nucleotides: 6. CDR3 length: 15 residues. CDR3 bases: TGTGCCAGCAGCCAATTACAGGGGGCCAGGGAGACCCAGTACTTC. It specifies CASSQLQGARETQYF.

CDR3 nucleotide sequence: TGTGCCAGCAGTCCGATACAGGGACTATATCGCTACACCTTC. It is translated as CASSPIQGLYRYTF. This chain connects TRBV28 to TRBJ1-2; possibly TRBD1 for D (6 bases). The CDR3 extends over 14 amino acids. CDR1 is MDHEN, CDR2 SYDVKM, per germline. Trimming took off 5 bases at V and 9 bases at J, with 19 bases between the two ends.

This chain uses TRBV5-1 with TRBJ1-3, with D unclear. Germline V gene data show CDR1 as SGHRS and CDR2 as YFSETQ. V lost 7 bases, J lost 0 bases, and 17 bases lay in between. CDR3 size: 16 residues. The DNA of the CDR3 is TGCGCCAGCTCCTCGATGGGCAGCTTCTCTGGAAACACCATATATTTT. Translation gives CASSSMGSFSGNTIYF.

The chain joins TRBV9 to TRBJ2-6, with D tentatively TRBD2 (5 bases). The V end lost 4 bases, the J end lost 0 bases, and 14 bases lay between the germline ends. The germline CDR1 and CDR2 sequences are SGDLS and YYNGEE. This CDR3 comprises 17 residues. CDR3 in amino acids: CASSSSGLSSGANVLTF. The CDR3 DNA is TGTGCCAGCAGCTCAAGCGGACTGAGCTCTGGGGCCAACGTCCTGACTTTC.

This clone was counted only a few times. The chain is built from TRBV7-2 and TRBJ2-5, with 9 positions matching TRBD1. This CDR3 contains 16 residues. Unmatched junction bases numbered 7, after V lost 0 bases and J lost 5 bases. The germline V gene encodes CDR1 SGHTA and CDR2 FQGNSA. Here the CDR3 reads CASSLAGGQGIETQYF. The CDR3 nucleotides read TGTGCCAGCAGCTTAGCGGGGGGACAGGGAATCGAGACCCAGTACTTC. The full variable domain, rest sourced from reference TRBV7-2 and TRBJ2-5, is GAGVSQSPSNKVTEKGKDVELRCDPISGHTALYWYRQSLGQGLEFLIYFQGNSAPDKSGLPSDRFSAERTGGSVSTLTIQRTQQEDSAVYLCASSLAGGQGIETQYFGPGTRLLVL.